This T cell receptor beta chain was obtained from a study of T cell repertoires in aging, cancer and after chemotherapy. Whole-study findings and limits: In cancer patients, declining TCR diversity with age involved lost richness and lost evenness.

V dropped 4 bases and J dropped 5; count of bases not matched to a gene: 6. CDR3 length: 15 residues. Per germline, CDR1 MNHNS and CDR2 SASEGT. This clonotype rates as medium-sized (0.01 to 0.1%). Its antigen remains unknown. Rearranged V-D-J TRB sequences were amplified with a mixed TRB-A/B primer pool. From the multiplex PCR reads, TCRdb called clonotypes with MiXCR, one entry per CDR3 protein. Among around 4,000 distinct CDR3 sequences listed, approximately 23% were seen once. The template was genomic DNA from peripheral blood, not RNA. This rearrangement joins TRBV6-1 to TRBJ2-1, with TRBD2 matching 9 bases. The sequence came from a human donor in good health. The donor label of this sample is uncertain. Material for sequencing was blood. CDR3 residues: CASSVAGGGNNEQFF. The CDR3, as DNA: TGTGCCAGCAGTGTCGCGGGAGGGGGGAACAATGAGCAGTTCTTC.